These T cell receptor beta chains were read from a single sample in a study of cytomegalovirus exposure and HLA in healthy donors. The repertoire was sequenced with immunoSEQ multiplex PCR; TCRdb's copy has only in-frame clones and lacks some. The sample gives 90,000 to 120,000 clones, around two thirds of which show up once; around 15% is in the top ten. Material for sequencing was PBMCs. The receptor set was obtained from a woman between 40 and 50 years old in good health and CMV-seropositive. CDR3s include the opening cysteine and the closing phenylalanine or tryptophan. A D gene is named only where the DNA matches it firmly. Clone sizes are given selectively: once, few, many, or a class where the clone is expanded.

V gene,clone size,J gene,D gene,CDR3 DNA,CDR3 protein
TRBV7-9,.,TRBJ1-1,TRBD1,TGTGCCAGCAGCCTATTACAGGGGCACACTGAAGCTTTCTTT,CASSLLQGHTEAFF
TRBV4-1,.,TRBJ1-5,.,TGCGCCAGCAGCCAAGGGGACTACAATCAGCCCCAGCATTTT,CASSQGDYNQPQHF
TRBV11-2,few,TRBJ1-1,TRBD1,TGTGCCAGCAGCTTACCTAAGACAGGGCCTGAAGCTTTCTTT,CASSLPKTGPEAFF
TRBV5-1,.,TRBJ1-4,TRBD1,TGCGCCAGCAGGGGAAACACAGGGGCCGCAACTAATGAAAAACTGTTTTTT,CASRGNTGAATNEKLFF
TRBV5-5,medium-sized,TRBJ2-2,.,TGTGCCAGCAGCGAACCTGACATCCAAGGTGACACCGGGGAGCTGTTTTTT,CASSEPDIQGDTGELFF
TRBV6-5,.,TRBJ2-7,.,TGTGCCAGCAGTTACTCTAAGGGGTACGAGCAGTACTTC,CASSYSKGYEQYF
TRBV7-9,.,TRBJ1-1,.,TGTGCCAGCAGGCTTCGGGGGGACACTGAAGCTTTCTTT,CASRLRGDTEAFF
TRBV25-1,.,TRBJ1-3,.,TGTGCCAGCAGGGAAACAGGGACTGGAAACACCATATATTTT,CASRETGTGNTIYF
TRBV5-1,.,TRBJ2-5,TRBD1,TGCGCCAGCAGCGACGGGACAGGGACTGGGGAGACCCAGTACTTC,CASSDGTGTGETQYF
TRBV6-1,few,TRBJ1-1,.,TGTGCCAGCAGTGTAATAGGGGGAAACACTGAAGCTTTCTTT,CASSVIGGNTEAFF
TRBV6-5,.,TRBJ2-7,.,TGTGCCAGCAGGGTGAGGGGGGGAGGCTACGAGCAGTACTTC,CASRVRGGGYEQYF
TRBV5-1,few,TRBJ2-7,.,TGCGCCAGCAGCATCCTGACAGGATCCTACGAGCAGTACTTC,CASSILTGSYEQYF
TRBV12-5,.,TRBJ1-5,.,TGTGCTAGTGGTTCACGAGGCTTTCAGCCCCAGCATTTT,CASGSRGFQPQHF
TRBV19,.,TRBJ2-1,TRBD2,TGTGCCAGTAGTATTGTCGGGGGGACTAGCATTCACAATGAGCAGTTCTTC,CASSIVGGTSIHNEQFF
TRBV29-1,.,TRBJ1-2,.,TGCAGCGTTGAAGGGGGCGAGTCAACCTTC,CSVEGGESTF
TRBV7-8,.,TRBJ2-7,TRBD2,TGTGCCAGCAGCTTCACCGGGGGGGCCCACTACGAGCAGTACTTC,CASSFTGGAHYEQYF
TRBV6-1,.,TRBJ2-1,.,TGTGCCAGCAGTGAAGGGTGGGCCAGGCGGGATGAGCAGTTCTTC,CASSEGWARRDEQFF
TRBV4-1,.,TRBJ2-3,.,TGCGCCAGCAGCCAAGAGACCCGTAGCAGCACAGATACGCAGTATTTT,CASSQETRSSTDTQYF
TRBV13,.,TRBJ2-2,.,TGTGCCAGCAGCCCGGACACGAACACCGGGGAGCTGTTTTTT,CASSPDTNTGELFF
TRBV10-2,.,TRBJ1-2,.,TGCGCCAGCAGTGAAGCGGGGGCGCGGGGCTACACCTTC,CASSEAGARGYTF
TRBV7-2,.,TRBJ2-1,.,TGTGCCAGCAGCTTAACCCCCGGGTTTTACAATGAGCAGTTCTTC,CASSLTPGFYNEQFF
TRBV30,few,TRBJ1-4,.,TGTGCCTGGAGTACGCCAGGTCAACTCGGTGAAAAACTGTTTTTT,CAWSTPGQLGEKLFF
TRBV6-5,.,TRBJ2-1,TRBD2,TGTGCCAGCAGCTACTCAGGTAGCGGGGGGGCCTATGAGCAGTTCTTC,CASSYSGSGGAYEQFF
TRBV2,.,TRBJ1-3,.,TGTGCCAGCAGCCGAGAACAGGTTTCTGGAAACACCATATATTTT,CASSREQVSGNTIYF
TRBV7-8,.,TRBJ1-2,.,TGTGCCAGCAGCCCCGGACAGAACTATGGCTACACCTTC,CASSPGQNYGYTF